This is a list of T cell receptor beta chains from one sample in a study of cytomegalovirus exposure and HLA in healthy donors. TCRdb's copy holds only in-frame clones and misses some; the assay was immunoSEQ multiplex PCR. Seen here are more than 140,000 clones, 60% to 80% observed once, and the top ten hold roughly 1.6%. Sequencing was carried out using PBMCs. All receptors derive from a female donor in good health and CMV-seronegative. Each CDR3 is given with its conserved first and last residue. Fields, in order: clone size, J gene, V gene, D gene, CDR3 protein, CDR3 DNA. The D gene is left open where the match is weak. Clone size is shown for a subset of rows, as once, few, many or a class of expanded clone.

abundance: .
j_gene: TRBJ2-3
v_gene: TRBV5-8
d_gene: TRBD1
CDR3aa: CASSLGGWVDTQYF
CDR3nt: TGTGCCAGCAGCTTAGGGGGCTGGGTGGATACGCAGTATTTT

abundance: .
j_gene: TRBJ1-6
v_gene: TRBV9
d_gene: .
CDR3aa: CASSPEVVSSYNSPLHF
CDR3nt: TGTGCCAGCAGCCCGGAGGTTGTCAGTTCCTATAATTCACCCCTCCACTTT

abundance: .
j_gene: TRBJ2-2
v_gene: TRBV6-4
d_gene: .
CDR3aa: CASSDPGQNTGELFF
CDR3nt: TGTGCCAGCAGTGACCCGGGACAGAACACCGGGGAGCTGTTTTTT

abundance: few
j_gene: TRBJ2-7
v_gene: TRBV5-4
d_gene: TRBD1
CDR3aa: CASSWDRGYEQYF
CDR3nt: TGTGCCAGCAGCTGGGACAGGGGTTACGAGCAGTACTTC

abundance: .
j_gene: TRBJ2-3
v_gene: TRBV6-4
d_gene: TRBD1
CDR3aa: CASSHGQGENTQYF
CDR3nt: TGTGCCAGCAGCCATGGACAGGGGGAGAATACGCAGTATTTT

abundance: .
j_gene: TRBJ1-1
v_gene: TRBV14
d_gene: .
CDR3aa: CASSQWGDPLNTEAFF
CDR3nt: TGTGCCAGCAGCCAATGGGGGGATCCACTGAACACTGAAGCTTTCTTT

abundance: .
j_gene: TRBJ1-2
v_gene: TRBV13
d_gene: .
CDR3aa: CASSYLRGSYGYTF
CDR3nt: TGTGCCAGCAGCTACCTGAGGGGGTCCTATGGCTACACCTTC

abundance: .
j_gene: TRBJ1-4
v_gene: TRBV19
d_gene: .
CDR3aa: CASSGQATNEKLFF
CDR3nt: TGTGCCAGTAGTGGACAAGCAACTAATGAAAAACTGTTTTTT

abundance: .
j_gene: TRBJ2-3
v_gene: TRBV7-3
d_gene: TRBD2
CDR3aa: CASSGGGGTDTQYF
CDR3nt: TGTGCCAGCTCGGGCGGGGGGGGCACAGATACGCAGTATTTT

abundance: .
j_gene: TRBJ1-2
v_gene: TRBV6-5
d_gene: TRBD1
CDR3aa: CASTKTGGGYTF
CDR3nt: TGTGCCAGCACCAAGACAGGGGGCGGCTACACCTTC

abundance: .
j_gene: TRBJ2-2
v_gene: TRBV6-5
d_gene: TRBD2
CDR3aa: CASRPLAGGTGELFF
CDR3nt: TGTGCCAGCAGACCCTTAGCGGGAGGCACCGGGGAGCTGTTTTTT

abundance: .
j_gene: TRBJ2-7
v_gene: TRBV5-1
d_gene: TRBD2
CDR3aa: CASSLVSGGALVCEQYF
CDR3nt: TGCGCCAGCAGCTTGGTTAGCGGGGGGGCGCTCGTGTGCGAGCAGTACTTC

abundance: .
j_gene: TRBJ2-1
v_gene: TRBV7-8
d_gene: TRBD2
CDR3aa: CASSPTGGGYNEQFF
CDR3nt: TGTGCCAGCAGCCCCACGGGAGGAGGCTACAATGAGCAGTTCTTC

abundance: .
j_gene: TRBJ2-7
v_gene: TRBV29-1
d_gene: .
CDR3aa: CSVESQAIGEQYF
CDR3nt: TGCAGCGTTGAGTCTCAGGCGATTGGGGAGCAGTACTTC

abundance: .
j_gene: TRBJ2-3
v_gene: TRBV9
d_gene: TRBD2
CDR3aa: CASSPTSGGTDTQYF
CDR3nt: TGTGCCAGCAGCCCGACTAGCGGGGGGACCGATACGCAGTATTTT

abundance: .
j_gene: TRBJ1-2
v_gene: TRBV6-1
d_gene: TRBD1
CDR3aa: CASTEGTVRDGYTF
CDR3nt: TGTGCCAGCACCGAAGGGACAGTGAGGGATGGCTACACCTTC

abundance: .
j_gene: TRBJ2-1
v_gene: TRBV10-2
d_gene: TRBD2
CDR3aa: CASRGLAGGWDEQFF
CDR3nt: TGCGCCAGCAGGGGACTAGCGGGAGGTTGGGATGAGCAGTTCTTC

abundance: .
j_gene: TRBJ1-2
v_gene: TRBV29-1
d_gene: TRBD1
CDR3aa: CSVEWGQGAGGYTF
CDR3nt: TGCAGCGTTGAATGGGGACAGGGGGCAGGGGGCTACACCTTC

abundance: once
j_gene: TRBJ1-2
v_gene: TRBV6-5
d_gene: .
CDR3aa: CASSSNRVHGYTF
CDR3nt: TGTGCCAGCAGCTCTAACAGGGTCCATGGCTACACCTTC

abundance: .
j_gene: TRBJ1-3
v_gene: TRBV5-6
d_gene: .
CDR3aa: CASSLSVTGFYSGNTIYF
CDR3nt: TGTGCCAGCAGCTTGTCGGTGACAGGTTTCTACTCTGGAAACACCATATATTTT

abundance: .
j_gene: TRBJ2-3
v_gene: TRBV14
d_gene: TRBD1
CDR3aa: CASSQGGTGRFTDTQYF
CDR3nt: TGTGCCAGCAGCCAAGGTGGGACAGGGCGGTTCACAGATACGCAGTATTTT

abundance: once
j_gene: TRBJ2-7
v_gene: TRBV5-1
d_gene: .
CDR3aa: CASSLGQRAYEQYF
CDR3nt: TGCGCCAGCAGCTTAGGACAGAGGGCCTACGAGCAGTACTTC

abundance: .
j_gene: TRBJ1-1
v_gene: TRBV28
d_gene: .
CDR3aa: CASSLGGVNTEAFF
CDR3nt: TGTGCCAGCAGTCTAGGGGGGGTGAACACTGAAGCTTTCTTT

abundance: .
j_gene: TRBJ1-5
v_gene: TRBV28
d_gene: .
CDR3aa: CASSSLQGHQPQHF
CDR3nt: TGTGCCAGCAGTTCACTACAGGGACATCAGCCCCAGCATTTT

abundance: .
j_gene: TRBJ2-7
v_gene: TRBV7-6
d_gene: .
CDR3aa: CASSLGGVLGSYEQYF
CDR3nt: TGTGCCAGCAGCTTAGGTGGAGTCCTAGGTAGCTACGAGCAGTACTTC

abundance: few
j_gene: TRBJ1-2
v_gene: TRBV4-2
d_gene: .
CDR3aa: CASSQGTRDNYGYTF
CDR3nt: TGTGCCAGCAGCCAAGGGACTAGGGATAACTATGGCTACACCTTC

abundance: .
j_gene: TRBJ2-1
v_gene: TRBV10-3
d_gene: TRBD2
CDR3aa: CAIRGLASYNEQFF
CDR3nt: TGTGCCATCAGGGGACTAGCGTCCTACAATGAGCAGTTCTTC

abundance: .
j_gene: TRBJ2-1
v_gene: TRBV10-2
d_gene: TRBD2
CDR3aa: CATWGGASGENEQFF
CDR3nt: TGCGCCACCTGGGGAGGGGCTAGCGGGGAAAATGAGCAGTTCTTC

abundance: .
j_gene: TRBJ2-1
v_gene: TRBV10-2
d_gene: TRBD2
CDR3aa: CASSGTSNEQFF
CDR3nt: TGCGCCAGCAGCGGGACTAGCAATGAGCAGTTCTTC

abundance: .
j_gene: TRBJ2-3
v_gene: TRBV2
d_gene: .
CDR3aa: CALKRNQGTDTQYF
CDR3nt: TGTGCCTTAAAAAGGAATCAGGGGACAGATACGCAGTATTTT

abundance: .
j_gene: TRBJ2-7
v_gene: TRBV27
d_gene: TRBD1
CDR3aa: CASSFSGQGNEQYF
CDR3nt: TGTGCCAGCAGTTTCTCCGGACAGGGGAACGAGCAGTACTTC

abundance: .
j_gene: TRBJ1-3
v_gene: TRBV9
d_gene: .
CDR3aa: CASSASRQGRSGNTIYF
CDR3nt: TGTGCCAGCAGCGCCAGCCGGCAGGGGAGATCTGGAAACACCATATATTTT

abundance: .
j_gene: TRBJ1-1
v_gene: TRBV2
d_gene: TRBD1
CDR3aa: CASRLGQTMNTEAFF
CDR3nt: TGTGCCAGCAGGTTGGGACAGACCATGAACACTGAAGCTTTCTTT

abundance: .
j_gene: TRBJ1-1
v_gene: TRBV7-6
d_gene: TRBD1
CDR3aa: CASSLLSAGGTTFF
CDR3nt: TGTGCCAGCAGCTTACTGTCGGCAGGGGGAACGACTTTCTTT

abundance: once
j_gene: TRBJ2-5
v_gene: TRBV29-1
d_gene: TRBD2
CDR3aa: CSVESTSGKETQYF
CDR3nt: TGCAGCGTTGAATCTACTAGCGGCAAAGAGACCCAGTACTTC

abundance: once
j_gene: TRBJ2-7
v_gene: TRBV6-5
d_gene: TRBD1
CDR3aa: CASSETGGLEQYF
CDR3nt: TGTGCCAGCAGCGAGACAGGGGGCCTCGAGCAGTACTTC

abundance: .
j_gene: TRBJ1-2
v_gene: TRBV18
d_gene: .
CDR3aa: CASSPPNRVLSGYTF
CDR3nt: TGTGCCAGCTCACCACCGAACAGGGTATTGTCGGGCTACACCTTC

abundance: .
j_gene: TRBJ1-2
v_gene: TRBV28
d_gene: TRBD1
CDR3aa: CASSLSATGSDGYTF
CDR3nt: TGTGCCAGCAGTTTATCCGCGACAGGGTCGGATGGCTACACCTTC

abundance: few
j_gene: TRBJ1-1
v_gene: TRBV28
d_gene: .
CDR3aa: CASSLPGLTEAFF
CDR3nt: TGTGCCAGCAGTTTACCCGGGTTGACTGAAGCTTTCTTT

abundance: .
j_gene: TRBJ2-5
v_gene: TRBV11-2
d_gene: TRBD1
CDR3aa: CASSPQGALQETQYF
CDR3nt: TGTGCCAGCAGCCCACAGGGGGCCTTGCAAGAGACCCAGTACTTC

abundance: .
j_gene: TRBJ1-1
v_gene: TRBV7-3
d_gene: .
CDR3aa: CASSTAMGAEAFF
CDR3nt: TGTGCCAGCAGCACGGCGATGGGAGCTGAAGCTTTCTTT

abundance: .
j_gene: TRBJ2-1
v_gene: TRBV9
d_gene: TRBD2
CDR3aa: CASTSGASSYNEQFF
CDR3nt: TGTGCCAGCACCAGCGGGGCGAGCTCCTACAATGAGCAGTTCTTC

abundance: .
j_gene: TRBJ2-5
v_gene: TRBV5-1
d_gene: TRBD2
CDR3aa: CASSLGAGGPRETQYF
CDR3nt: TGCGCCAGCAGCTTGGGAGCGGGAGGGCCTAGAGAGACCCAGTACTTC

abundance: .
j_gene: TRBJ2-1
v_gene: TRBV5-1
d_gene: TRBD2
CDR3aa: CASSLRGGALNEQFF
CDR3nt: TGCGCCAGCAGCTTGCGCGGGGGGGCACTTAATGAGCAGTTCTTC

abundance: .
j_gene: TRBJ2-5
v_gene: TRBV5-1
d_gene: .
CDR3aa: CASSLGRSPETQYF
CDR3nt: TGCGCCAGCAGCTTGGGCAGGTCCCCAGAGACCCAGTACTTC

abundance: .
j_gene: TRBJ1-5
v_gene: TRBV6-5
d_gene: .
CDR3aa: CASKRAADQPQHF
CDR3nt: TGTGCCAGCAAGAGAGCCGCCGATCAGCCCCAGCATTTT

abundance: .
j_gene: TRBJ2-7
v_gene: TRBV5-1
d_gene: TRBD1
CDR3aa: CASSLVTGTYEQYF
CDR3nt: TGCGCCAGCAGCTTGGTGACAGGGACCTACGAGCAGTACTTC